This T cell receptor beta chain was sequenced during a study of T cell responses to AZD1222 COVID-19 vaccine. Using immunoSEQ multiplex PCR, the repertoire was profiled, and TCRdb retains in-frame clones only, with some absent. The sample has some 150,000 clones; approximately 89% are singletons. CDR3 length equals 15 residues. V was clipped by 2 bases and J by 4 bases, with 15 bases between them. Germline lookup yields CDR1 SGHRS and CDR2 YFSETQ. The study, taken as a whole, reports: Epitopes outside B.1.351 and B.1.1.7 mutated regions reportedly drew nearly half of spike TCRs.

Note on this clone: Its specificity is unknown.

This chain uses TRBV5-1 with TRBJ2-5; maybe TRBD2 (6 bases). Sequencing was performed on peripheral blood, taken on day 0 of MenACWY control vaccination. This TCR derives from an adult in good health. This chain's CDR3 is CASSLQSGTAETQYF. In DNA form, the CDR3 reads TGCGCCAGCAGCTTACAGTCCGGGACTGCAGAGACCCAGTACTTC.